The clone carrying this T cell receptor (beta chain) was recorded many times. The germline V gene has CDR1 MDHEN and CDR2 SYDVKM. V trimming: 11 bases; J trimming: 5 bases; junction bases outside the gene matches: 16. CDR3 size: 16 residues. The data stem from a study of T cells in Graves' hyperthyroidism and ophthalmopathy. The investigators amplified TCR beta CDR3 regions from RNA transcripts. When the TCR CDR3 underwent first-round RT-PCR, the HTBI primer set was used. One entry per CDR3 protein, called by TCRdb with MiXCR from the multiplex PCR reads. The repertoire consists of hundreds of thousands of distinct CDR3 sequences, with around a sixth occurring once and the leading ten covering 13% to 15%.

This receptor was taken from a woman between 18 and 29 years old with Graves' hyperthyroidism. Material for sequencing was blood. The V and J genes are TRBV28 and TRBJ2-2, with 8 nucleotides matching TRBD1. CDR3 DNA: TGTGCCGGGTCACGACAGGGGACCCCGAGGACCGGGGAGCTGTTTTTT. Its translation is CAGSRQGTPRTGELFF.